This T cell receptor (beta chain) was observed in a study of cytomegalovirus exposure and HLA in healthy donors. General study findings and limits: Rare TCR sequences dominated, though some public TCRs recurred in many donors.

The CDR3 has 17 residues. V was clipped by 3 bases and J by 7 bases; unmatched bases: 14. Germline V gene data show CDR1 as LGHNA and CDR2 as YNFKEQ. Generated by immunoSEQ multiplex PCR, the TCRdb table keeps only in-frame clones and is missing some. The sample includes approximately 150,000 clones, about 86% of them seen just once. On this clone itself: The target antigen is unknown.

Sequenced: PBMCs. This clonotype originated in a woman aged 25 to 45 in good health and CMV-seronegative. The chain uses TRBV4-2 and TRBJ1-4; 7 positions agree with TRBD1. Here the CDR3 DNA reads TGTGCCAGCAGCCAGCAGGGACAGTCCAACAGGGGTGAAAAACTGTTTTTT. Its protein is CASSQQGQSNRGEKLFF.